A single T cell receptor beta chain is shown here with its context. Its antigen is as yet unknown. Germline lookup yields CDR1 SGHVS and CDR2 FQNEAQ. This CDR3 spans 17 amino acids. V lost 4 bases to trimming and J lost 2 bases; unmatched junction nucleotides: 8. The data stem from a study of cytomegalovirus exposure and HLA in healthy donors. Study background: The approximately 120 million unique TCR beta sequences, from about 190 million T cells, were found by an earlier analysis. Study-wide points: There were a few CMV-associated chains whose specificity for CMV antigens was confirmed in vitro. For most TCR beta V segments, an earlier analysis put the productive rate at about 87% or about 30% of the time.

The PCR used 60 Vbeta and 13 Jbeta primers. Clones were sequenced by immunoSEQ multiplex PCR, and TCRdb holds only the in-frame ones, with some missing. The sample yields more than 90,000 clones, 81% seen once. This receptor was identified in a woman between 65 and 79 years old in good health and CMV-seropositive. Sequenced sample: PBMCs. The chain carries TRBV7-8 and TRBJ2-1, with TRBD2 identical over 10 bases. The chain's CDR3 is CASSWSLAGEAYNEQFF. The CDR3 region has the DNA TGTGCCAGCAGCTGGTCCCTAGCGGGAGAAGCCTACAATGAGCAGTTCTTC.